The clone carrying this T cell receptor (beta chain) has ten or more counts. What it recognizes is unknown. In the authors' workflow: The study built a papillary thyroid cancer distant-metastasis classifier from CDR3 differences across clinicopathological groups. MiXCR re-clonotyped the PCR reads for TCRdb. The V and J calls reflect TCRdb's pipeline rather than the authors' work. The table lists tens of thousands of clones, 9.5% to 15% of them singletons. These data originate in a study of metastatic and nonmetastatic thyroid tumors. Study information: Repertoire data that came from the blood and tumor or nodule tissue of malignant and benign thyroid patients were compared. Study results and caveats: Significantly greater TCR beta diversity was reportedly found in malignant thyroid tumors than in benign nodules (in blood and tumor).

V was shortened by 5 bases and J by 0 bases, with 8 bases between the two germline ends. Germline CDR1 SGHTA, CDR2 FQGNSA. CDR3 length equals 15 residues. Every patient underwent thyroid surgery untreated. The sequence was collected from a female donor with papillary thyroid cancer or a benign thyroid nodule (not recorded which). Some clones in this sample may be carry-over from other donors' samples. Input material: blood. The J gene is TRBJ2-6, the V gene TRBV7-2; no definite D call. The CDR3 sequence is CASSPSFSGANVLTF. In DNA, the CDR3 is TGTGCCAGCAGCCCATCTTTCTCTGGGGCCAACGTCCTGACTTTC.